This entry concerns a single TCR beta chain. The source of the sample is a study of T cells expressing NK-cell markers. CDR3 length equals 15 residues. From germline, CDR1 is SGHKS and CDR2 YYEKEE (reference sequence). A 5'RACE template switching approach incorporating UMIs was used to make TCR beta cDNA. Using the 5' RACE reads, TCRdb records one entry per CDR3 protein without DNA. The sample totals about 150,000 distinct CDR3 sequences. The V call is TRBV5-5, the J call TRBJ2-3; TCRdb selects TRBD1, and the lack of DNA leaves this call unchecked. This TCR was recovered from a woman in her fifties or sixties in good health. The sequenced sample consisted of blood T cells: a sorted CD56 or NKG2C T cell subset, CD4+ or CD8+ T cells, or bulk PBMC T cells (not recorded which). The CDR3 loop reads CASSSDGGSGDTQYF.